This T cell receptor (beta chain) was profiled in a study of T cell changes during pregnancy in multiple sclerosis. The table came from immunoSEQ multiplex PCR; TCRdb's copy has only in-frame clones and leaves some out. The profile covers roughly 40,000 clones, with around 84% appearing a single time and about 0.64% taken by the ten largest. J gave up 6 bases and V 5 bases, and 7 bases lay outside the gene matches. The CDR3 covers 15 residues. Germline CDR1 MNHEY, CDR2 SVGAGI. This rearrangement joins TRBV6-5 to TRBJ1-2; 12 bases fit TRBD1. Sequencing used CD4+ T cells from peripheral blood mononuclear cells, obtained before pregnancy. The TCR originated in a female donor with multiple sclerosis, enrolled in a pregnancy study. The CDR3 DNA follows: TGTGCCAGCAGTCGAGGGGACAGGGGGCGTCATGGCTACACCTTC. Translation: CASSRGDRGRHGYTF.